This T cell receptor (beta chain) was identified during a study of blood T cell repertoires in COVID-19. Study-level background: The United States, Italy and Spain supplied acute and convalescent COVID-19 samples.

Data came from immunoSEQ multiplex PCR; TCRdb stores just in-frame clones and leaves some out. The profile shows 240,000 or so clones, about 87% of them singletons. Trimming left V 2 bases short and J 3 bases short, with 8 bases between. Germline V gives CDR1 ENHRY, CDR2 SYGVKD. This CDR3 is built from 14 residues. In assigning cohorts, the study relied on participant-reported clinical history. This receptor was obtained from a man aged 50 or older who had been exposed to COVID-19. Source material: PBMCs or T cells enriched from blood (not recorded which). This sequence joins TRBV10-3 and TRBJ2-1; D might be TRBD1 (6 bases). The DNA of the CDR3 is TGTGCCATCAGTGAGGGACAGAGCTACAATGAGCAGTTCTTC. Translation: CAISEGQSYNEQFF.